A single sample is the source of the 5 T cell receptor beta chains below, sequenced in a study of blood T cell repertoires in COVID-19. Generated by immunoSEQ multiplex PCR, the TCRdb table keeps only in-frame clones and is missing some. The table records 150,000 to 200,000 clones, roughly 90% of them present only once. Sequencing used peripheral blood. All receptors come from a man aged 60 to 69 with active or convalescent COVID-19.

V usage is TRBV7-9 and J usage is TRBJ2-1, with D maybe TRBD1 (6 bases). The CDR3 runs to 14 residues. V dropped 2 bases and J dropped 2 bases, with 7 bases sitting between them. CDR1 SEHNR and CDR2 FQNEAQ come from the germline V gene (reference sequence). CDR3 bases: TGTGCCAGCAGCTTATGGGACACCTACAATGAGCAGTTCTTC. It translates to CASSLWDTYNEQFF.

The chain has TRBV9 and TRBJ1-4; 8 nucleotides align to TRBD1. CDR1 and CDR2 (germline): SGDLS, YYNGEE. With V trimmed by 4 bases and J by 3 bases, 8 bases remained unmatched. The CDR3 contains 16 residues. The DNA for the CDR3 is TGTGCCAGCAGCCCGATGGGACAGGCGGCTAATGAAAAACTGTTTTTT. It codes for CASSPMGQAANEKLFF.

In regard to this clone: Germline and junction disagree at one end, which may indicate a read error. The V and J genes are TRBV7-6 and TRBJ2-2; 12 bases agree with TRBD1. This CDR3 comprises 17 residues. Per the germline V gene, CDR1 is SGHVS and CDR2 is FNYEAQ. CDR3 amino acids: CANSLGTGGVLTGELFF. The CDR3 region has the DNA TGTGCCAACAGCTTAGGGACAGGGGGCGTCCTAACCGGGGAGCTGTTTTTT.

The chain is built from TRBV7-2 and TRBJ2-1; 8 positions match TRBD1. Trimming removed 0 bases from V and 7 bases from J; junction bases left unmatched: 2. The CDR3 is made up of 14 amino acids. Per the germline V gene, CDR1 is SGHTA and CDR2 is FQGNSA. The CDR3 bases are TGTGCCAGCAGCTTAGCGAGACAGGGGAATGAGCAGTTCTTC. Translating gives CASSLARQGNEQFF.

V and J are TRBV19 and TRBJ2-2, with 10 bases aligning to TRBD2. This CDR3 has 21 amino acids. The germline V gene encodes CDR1 LNHDA and CDR2 SQIVND (reference sequence). The ends lost 3 bases at V and 0 bases at J; junction bases unmatched: 16. The CDR3 sequence is CASSILGPAGGPNSNTGELFF. As DNA, the CDR3 is TGTGCCAGTAGTATCTTGGGGCCAGCGGGGGGGCCTAATTCGAACACCGGGGAGCTGTTTTTT.